The entry below describes one T cell receptor (beta chain). Its target is not known. Allogeneic regulatory or mature dendritic cells were co-cultured for more than 4 days with CFSE-labeled sorted T cells at 1:10. Germline CDR1 MNHEY, CDR2 SVGAGI. V was trimmed by 0 bases and J by 5 bases, leaving 15 bases between them. The CDR3 has 16 amino acids. The entry originates in a study of regulatory dendritic cells for organ transplantation. The study's findings and limits: Regulatory dendritic cells appeared to expand memory CD8+ clones less than mature ones. Naive T cells showed high diversity, memory cells less, memory CD8+ least.

The data were produced by immunoSEQ multiplex PCR, yet TCRdb's version contains in-frame clones alone and is incomplete. This table has 20,000 to 25,000 clones, approximately 83% appearing once. The gene calls are TRBV6-5 and TRBJ2-3, with D perhaps TRBD1 or TRBD2 (5 bases each). This receptor was taken from a human donor in good health. The specimen sequenced was naive CD4+ T cells from blood cultured with regulatory dendritic cells. Noted subset: CD45RA+ naive T cells. The DNA of the CDR3 is TGTGCCAGCAGTTACTCAGACAGCGGTATTAGAGATACGCAGTATTTT. This sequence encodes CASSYSDSGIRDTQYF.